The 14 T cell receptor beta chains below all came from one sample that was sequenced in a study of early T cells in non-severe SARS-CoV-2 infection (dated by TCRdb to the early 2020s). To prepare the library, 5' RACE was applied. The listed sequencing device is NextSeq 500. The public reads were reprocessed in TCRdb via fastp at Q25 and MiXCR, keeping in-frame beta chains. Here each entry gathers all rows of one CDR3 protein and keeps the most common genes and DNA. The sample has approximately 76,000 distinct CDR3 sequences on record, over 13% of them singletons. The ten largest clones represent about 3% of the sample. Sequences were obtained from whole blood. Receptors were obtained from an adult who was a healthcare worker with PCR-confirmed SARS-CoV-2 infection or an uninfected control (not recorded which).

The rearrangement links TRBV7-9 to TRBJ2-1; 9 bases line up with TRBD1. V gave up 5 bases and J gave up 0 bases; unmatched junction bases: 2. CDR3 length: 15 residues. The V gene's germline CDR1 is SEHNR and CDR2 FQNEAQ (reference sequence). CDR3 region: CASSPQGASYNEQFF. The CDR3 region has the DNA TGTGCCAGCAGCCCACAGGGGGCCTCCTACAATGAGCAGTTCTTC.

The chain carries TRBV19 and TRBJ2-1, with TRBD2 matching over 10 bases. Losses at the gene ends were 4 bases for V and 10 bases for J; bases not matched to a gene: 10. The length of the CDR3 is 15 residues. Germline CDR1 is LNHDA and CDR2 is SQIVND (reference sequence). This chain's CDR3 is CASSTFSGGANEQFF. CDR3 in DNA: TGTGCCAGTAGTACCTTCAGCGGGGGGGCCAACGAGCAGTTCTTC. Variable domain in full (rest from reference TRBV19 and TRBJ2-1): DGGITQSPKYLFRKEGQNVTLSCEQNLNHDAMYWYRQDPGQGLRLIYYSQIVNDFQKGDIAEGYSVSREKKESFPLTVTSAQKNPTAFYLCASSTFSGGANEQFFGPGTRLTVL.

This clonotype appeared many times. The chain carries TRBV30 and TRBJ2-3, with 7 positions matching TRBD2. Per the germline V gene, CDR1 is GTSNPN and CDR2 is SVGIG (reference sequence). This CDR3 comprises 13 residues. Unmatched junction bases numbered 4, after V lost 4 bases and J lost 3 bases. The CDR3: CAWNRGDTDTQYF. The DNA of the CDR3 is TGTGCCTGGAATCGGGGGGATACAGATACGCAGTATTTT.

The sample holds a few counts of this clonotype. The rearrangement uses TRBV6-5 and TRBJ2-5, with 11 nucleotides matching TRBD2. The CDR3 contains 17 residues. J lost 5 bases, V lost 0 bases, and 8 bases had no gene match. Germline CDR1 is MNHEY and CDR2 is SVGAGI. This chain's CDR3 is CASSYSSVAGGHETQYF. The CDR3 nucleotides read TGTGCCAGCAGTTACTCGTCGGTAGCGGGAGGGCATGAGACCCAGTACTTC.

In this sample, this clonotype turned up a few times. The V call is TRBV4-1, the J call TRBJ2-3, with 10 bases identical to TRBD2. This CDR3 is built from 17 residues. Germline CDR1 is MGHRA and CDR2 is YSYEKL. The V gene end was trimmed by 4 bases and the J gene end by 0 bases; junction bases not matched to a gene: 7. This CDR3 is CASSPSGGALSTDTQYF. In DNA form, the CDR3 reads TGCGCCAGCAGCCCCAGCGGGGGGGCCTTGAGCACAGATACGCAGTATTTT.

The rearrangement links TRBV7-6 to TRBJ2-3, with 12 bases that match TRBD2. V shed 3 bases, J shed 4 bases, and the junction held 14 bases outside the gene matches. This CDR3 has 19 amino acids. CDR1 and CDR2 (germline): SGHVS, FNYEAQ. CDR3 sequence: CASSFYHPGLAGLPDTQYF. The DNA for the CDR3 is TGTGCCAGCAGCTTTTATCACCCGGGACTAGCGGGTCTGCCAGATACGCAGTATTTT.

This clonotype was detected only a few times. The CDR3 protein is CASSPSDRKNTEAFF. CDR3 in DNA: TGTGCCAGCTCACCGTCGGACAGGAAAAACACTGAAGCTTTCTTT. The rearrangement links TRBV18 to TRBJ1-1; 7 nucleotides agree with TRBD1. Germline V gene lookup returns CDR1 KGHSH and CDR2 LQKENI. This CDR3 comprises 15 residues. V dropped 3 bases and J dropped 2; count of bases not matched to a gene: 6.

This clonotype came up a few times. The rearrangement uses TRBV3-1 and TRBJ2-7; D is perhaps TRBD1 (6 bases). V dropped 1 base and J dropped 4 bases, with 8 bases sitting between them. The CDR3 length is 13 residues. From germline, CDR1 is LGHDT and CDR2 YNNKEL (reference sequence). The CDR3 sequence: CASSQGGPYEQYF. CDR3 nucleotides: TGTGCCAGCAGCCAAGGGGGGCCTTACGAGCAGTACTTC.

This clonotype was counted at least ten times. The chain couples TRBV20-1 to TRBJ2-5, with TRBD2 identical over 7 bases. Trimming removed 3 bases from V and 2 bases from J; junction bases left unmatched: 6. The CDR3 consists of 14 residues. CDR1 is DFQATT and CDR2 is SNEGSKA in the germline V gene (reference sequence). The CDR3 spells CSASPGLVQETQYF. The CDR3 coding sequence is TGCAGTGCTAGTCCTGGACTAGTACAAGAGACCCAGTACTTC.

This sequence joins TRBV10-3 and TRBJ1-5; D may be TRBD1 (5 bases). Germline V gene sequence: CDR1 ENHRY, CDR2 SYGVKD. This CDR3 comprises 17 residues. Trimming pared 4 bases from V and 5 bases from J, leaving 21 bases between. CDR3 sequence reads: CAISGPPAGRGDQPQHF. The DNA for the CDR3 is TGTGCCATCAGTGGTCCCCCCGCGGGGCGAGGGGATCAGCCCCAGCATTTT.

This clonotype was picked up many times. The chain combines TRBV7-9 with TRBJ2-3, with TRBD1 matching over 9 bases. The germline V gene has CDR1 SEHNR and CDR2 FQNEAQ (reference sequence). V shed 5 bases, J shed 4 bases, and the junction held 7 bases outside the gene matches. The CDR3 has 15 amino acids. In DNA, the CDR3 is TGTGCCAGCAGCCCAGGACAGGGGAGAGCAGATACGCAGTATTTT. Amino acid sequence: CASSPGQGRADTQYF.

The genes are TRBV29-1 and TRBJ1-5, with 7 bases lining up with TRBD1. V trimming: 6 bases; J trimming: 3 bases; junction bases outside the gene matches: 5. The V gene's germline CDR1 is SQVTM and CDR2 ANQGSEA. The CDR3 covers 13 residues. The CDR3 sequence is CSVAGQVNQPQHF. The CDR3 DNA reads as TGCAGCGTGGCTGGACAGGTCAATCAGCCCCAGCATTTT.

This clonotype was seen a handful of times. The V gene is TRBV5-1, the J gene TRBJ2-7, with D unclear. Per germline, CDR1 SGHRS and CDR2 YFSETQ. The CDR3 is 13 residues long. Trimming stripped 2 bases from V and 6 bases from J, with 12 bases between. In nucleotides, the CDR3 is TGCGCCAGCAGCTTAGACCCCACGAGCGAGCAGTACTTC. This encodes CASSLDPTSEQYF.

The chain links TRBV10-1 to TRBJ1-1; 8 nucleotides align to TRBD1. The germline gives CDR1 WNHNN, CDR2 SYGVQD (reference sequence). The CDR3 has 14 residues. V was clipped by 7 bases and J by 5 bases; unmatched bases: 9. CDR3 loop: CASTAQGARTEAFF. CDR3 nucleotides: TGCGCCAGCACCGCCCAGGGGGCCCGGACTGAAGCTTTCTTT.